This T cell receptor beta chain was sequenced in a study of T cells in Graves' hyperthyroidism and ophthalmopathy. Overall study: Once the initial diagnosis was made, peripheral blood was obtained before any treatment.

Study-wide results and caveats: Appearing also in blood were most of the thyroid clonotypes expanded above 0.001. The model made its ophthalmopathy prediction, and onset followed a median 6.5 months later.

This clonotype was found many times. What it binds is not known. PBMCs came from around 9.7 ml fresh peripheral blood. What was amplified from RNA transcripts were TCR beta CDR3 regions. During a first-round RT-PCR of the TCR CDR3, the HTBI primer set was used. TCRdb re-derived calls from the multiplex PCR reads in MiXCR, one entry per CDR3 protein. The sample includes hundreds of thousands of distinct CDR3 sequences, 13% of them seen just once. The receptor was isolated from a woman aged 18 to 35 with Graves' hyperthyroidism. The sequenced sample was blood.

The CDR3, as DNA: TGCAGTGCTAGAGACGGATTAGTTCAAGAGACCCAGTACTTC. Translation gives CSARDGLVQETQYF. The gene calls are TRBV20-1 and TRBJ2-5; no firm D call. Germline V gene data show CDR1 as DFQATT and CDR2 as SNEGSKA (reference sequence). The CDR3 is 14 residues long. V was cut by 0 bases and J by 2 bases, with 10 bases left in between.